The sequence of this TCR beta chain was determined in a study of OX40 agonist ivuxolimab in advanced cancers. The timepoints at which blood was sampled were baseline, cycle 4 day 1, and cycle 7 day 1. Germline CDR1 reads GTSNPN; CDR2 reads SVGIG (reference sequence). The CDR3 consists of 15 residues. Profiled with immunoSEQ multiplex PCR; TCRdb holds only in-frame clones, not every one. The repertoire holds some 64,000 clones, with approximately 88% as singletons. As concerns this clone: At one end the junction does not follow the germline gene, possibly because of a read error.

The chain combines TRBV30 with TRBJ2-7; tentatively, D is TRBD1 (5 bases). Sequenced material: CD4+ or CD8+ T cells sorted from blood, taken in a trial of the OX40 agonist ivuxolimab. The source of this sequence is an adult with an advanced solid tumor such as melanoma, head and neck, liver or kidney cancer. CDR3 sequence (DNA): TGTGCCTGGAGTGTACAGGTGTCAGGCTCCCACGAGCAGTACTTC. Its translation: CAWSVQVSGSHEQYF. Full variable domain (outside the CDR3, taken from reference TRBV30 and TRBJ2-7): SQTIHQWPATLVQPVGSPLSLECTVEGTSNPNLYWYRQAAGRGLQLLFYSVGIGQISSEVPQNLSASRPQDRQFILSSKKLLLSDSGFYLCAWSVQVSGSHEQYFGPGTRLTVT.